These T cell receptor beta chains were read from a single sample in a study of cytomegalovirus exposure and HLA in healthy donors. Sequenced by immunoSEQ multiplex PCR; TCRdb stores in-frame clones only, minus some. The sample carries 95,000 to 150,000 clones, approximately 65% recorded once. Sequencing input: PBMCs. The receptors shown here come from a man aged 18 to 30 in good health and CMV-seronegative. CDR3s include the opening cysteine and the closing phenylalanine or tryptophan. Each record gives: CDR3 DNA, CDR3 protein, D gene, V gene, J gene, clone size. D genes are given only for firm matches. Where a row states a size, it is once, few, many or the class of an expanded clone; other rows omit it.

CDR3 DNA: TGTGCCAGCAGTACCCAGGGAAACCAGCCCCAGCATTTT
CDR3 protein: CASSTQGNQPQHF
D gene: .
V gene: TRBV28
J gene: TRBJ1-5
clone size: once

CDR3 DNA: TGTGCCAGCAGCGAACAGGGTTGGACAAGCAATGAGCAGTTCTTC
CDR3 protein: CASSEQGWTSNEQFF
D gene: .
V gene: TRBV9
J gene: TRBJ2-1
clone size: .

CDR3 DNA: TGTGCCACCAGCAACGAAAGGGGTCCCCGGAACACTGAAGCTTTCTTT
CDR3 protein: CATSNERGPRNTEAFF
D gene: .
V gene: TRBV15
J gene: TRBJ1-1
clone size: .

CDR3 DNA: TGTTCCAGCAGCGTTTTCGGGAGGAAGTCCAATGAGCAGTTCTTC
CDR3 protein: CSSSVFGRKSNEQFF
D gene: TRBD2
V gene: TRBV9
J gene: TRBJ2-1
clone size: .

CDR3 DNA: TGCAGCGTTGATCTCTACAGGGGAAACTATGGCTACACCTTC
CDR3 protein: CSVDLYRGNYGYTF
D gene: TRBD1
V gene: TRBV29-1
J gene: TRBJ1-2
clone size: once

CDR3 DNA: TGTGCCAGCAGCTTGGCGAGTGTTAAGAACACTGAAGCTTTCTTT
CDR3 protein: CASSLASVKNTEAFF
D gene: .
V gene: TRBV5-4
J gene: TRBJ1-1
clone size: .

CDR3 DNA: TGTGCCAGCAGCCGCGTCGGGATCGGGTCACAGCAGTACTTC
CDR3 protein: CASSRVGIGSQQYF
D gene: .
V gene: TRBV14
J gene: TRBJ2-7
clone size: few

CDR3 DNA: TGCAGCGTCATGCCGGGGTTCCAAGAGACCCAGTACTTC
CDR3 protein: CSVMPGFQETQYF
D gene: .
V gene: TRBV29-1
J gene: TRBJ2-5
clone size: .

CDR3 DNA: TGTGCCAGCGTAGCGTCCCACGAGCAGTACTTC
CDR3 protein: CASVASHEQYF
D gene: .
V gene: TRBV2
J gene: TRBJ2-7
clone size: .

CDR3 DNA: TGTGCCAGCAGCTTAGACGGGAACACCGGGGAGCTGTTTTTT
CDR3 protein: CASSLDGNTGELFF
D gene: .
V gene: TRBV7-8
J gene: TRBJ2-2
clone size: once

CDR3 DNA: TGTGCCAGCAGCTTAGGCCTCGGTGTGTACGAGCAGTACTTC
CDR3 protein: CASSLGLGVYEQYF
D gene: .
V gene: TRBV7-2
J gene: TRBJ2-7
clone size: .

CDR3 DNA: TGTGCCAGCAGTTTAGGGGGCGCTGGGGCCAACGTCCTGACTTTC
CDR3 protein: CASSLGGAGANVLTF
D gene: .
V gene: TRBV28
J gene: TRBJ2-6
clone size: .

CDR3 DNA: TGTGCCAGCAGAGTAACAGGGTTTGGTGGCTACACCTTC
CDR3 protein: CASRVTGFGGYTF
D gene: .
V gene: TRBV6-1
J gene: TRBJ1-2
clone size: few

CDR3 DNA: TGCGCCAGCAGCCAAATAACTAGCGGGAGCTACGAGCAGTACTTC
CDR3 protein: CASSQITSGSYEQYF
D gene: TRBD2
V gene: TRBV4-1
J gene: TRBJ2-7
clone size: .

CDR3 DNA: TGTGCCAGCAGCGCCACAGTTAAGCAGTACTTC
CDR3 protein: CASSATVKQYF
D gene: .
V gene: TRBV6-1
J gene: TRBJ2-5
clone size: .

CDR3 DNA: TGCGCCAGCAGCCCCCCCTTCTCCTACGAGCAGTACTTC
CDR3 protein: CASSPPFSYEQYF
D gene: .
V gene: TRBV4-1
J gene: TRBJ2-7
clone size: .

CDR3 DNA: TGTGCCACCAGCAGGAACCGGGACAGGGGAGTCAATGAGCAGTTCTTC
CDR3 protein: CATSRNRDRGVNEQFF
D gene: TRBD1
V gene: TRBV15
J gene: TRBJ2-1
clone size: .

CDR3 DNA: TGTGCCTGGAGCACCGGGACAGGGTGGGGCACTGAAGCTTTCTTT
CDR3 protein: CAWSTGTGWGTEAFF
D gene: TRBD1
V gene: TRBV30
J gene: TRBJ1-1
clone size: .

CDR3 DNA: TGTGCCAGTAAGGAAGGACTGGGGGGGAAAAAACTGTTTTTT
CDR3 protein: CASKEGLGGKKLFF
D gene: .
V gene: TRBV19
J gene: TRBJ1-4
clone size: .

CDR3 DNA: TGTGCCAGCGGGAGGACTTGGAGTCAGCCCCAGCATTTT
CDR3 protein: CASGRTWSQPQHF
D gene: .
V gene: TRBV7-2
J gene: TRBJ1-5
clone size: .

CDR3 DNA: TGTGCCAGTAGTATGAGGGGGACTGAAGCTTTCTTT
CDR3 protein: CASSMRGTEAFF
D gene: .
V gene: TRBV19
J gene: TRBJ1-1
clone size: .

CDR3 DNA: TGTGCCAGCAGACCGGACAGGGGAAGCAATCAGCCCCAGCATTTT
CDR3 protein: CASRPDRGSNQPQHF
D gene: TRBD1
V gene: TRBV28
J gene: TRBJ1-5
clone size: .

CDR3 DNA: TGCGCCAGCAGCCAGGACAGTCCCAGTGCAACTAATGAAAAACTGTTTTTT
CDR3 protein: CASSQDSPSATNEKLFF
D gene: .
V gene: TRBV4-3
J gene: TRBJ1-4
clone size: .

CDR3 DNA: TGTGCCAGCAGCCCTAGACAGGGTTCCTACGAGCAGTACTTC
CDR3 protein: CASSPRQGSYEQYF
D gene: TRBD1
V gene: TRBV5-8
J gene: TRBJ2-7
clone size: .

CDR3 DNA: TGCGCCAGCAGCAATCCTAGCGGCTCCTACGAGCAGTACTTC
CDR3 protein: CASSNPSGSYEQYF
D gene: TRBD2
V gene: TRBV5-1
J gene: TRBJ2-7
clone size: .

CDR3 DNA: TGTGCCAGTAGTCCAGGACAGGGGACGACTGGCTACACCTTC
CDR3 protein: CASSPGQGTTGYTF
D gene: TRBD1
V gene: TRBV19
J gene: TRBJ1-2
clone size: .

CDR3 DNA: TGCAGCGTCCGAACGGGGGGGAATTCACCCCTCCACTTT
CDR3 protein: CSVRTGGNSPLHF
D gene: .
V gene: TRBV29-1
J gene: TRBJ1-6
clone size: .

CDR3 DNA: TGTGCCAGTAGGGGCGGGTTTAGCAATCAGCCCCAGCATTTT
CDR3 protein: CASRGGFSNQPQHF
D gene: .
V gene: TRBV19
J gene: TRBJ1-5
clone size: .

CDR3 DNA: TGTGCCTGTCGATTTGGGACAGGGGATACGCAGTATTTT
CDR3 protein: CACRFGTGDTQYF
D gene: TRBD1
V gene: TRBV14
J gene: TRBJ2-3
clone size: .

CDR3 DNA: TGTGCCACCAGCAGAGGGACTAGCAGCTCCTACGAGCAGTACTTC
CDR3 protein: CATSRGTSSSYEQYF
D gene: TRBD2
V gene: TRBV15
J gene: TRBJ2-7
clone size: .

CDR3 DNA: TGTGCCAGCAGGGTGGACAGGGGACGTACAGATACGCAGTATTTT
CDR3 protein: CASRVDRGRTDTQYF
D gene: TRBD1
V gene: TRBV5-4
J gene: TRBJ2-3
clone size: .

CDR3 DNA: TGTGCCAGCAGCTTAGCGTCCCAGGGTAACGGGGAGCTGTTTTTT
CDR3 protein: CASSLASQGNGELFF
D gene: .
V gene: TRBV7-7
J gene: TRBJ2-2
clone size: .